This passage covers 22 T cell receptor beta chains from one sample sequenced in a study of blood T cell repertoires in COVID-19. This table comes from immunoSEQ multiplex PCR, and its TCRdb copy is limited to in-frame clones, with some not included. The table shows over 130,000 clones, with roughly 84% occurring only once. The specimen sequenced was PBMCs or T cells enriched from blood (not recorded which). These receptors came from a man between 45 and 60 years old in a cohort exposed to, infected with or recovered from COVID-19 (not recorded which).

This chain joins TRBV5-4 and TRBJ2-3, with TRBD2 as a possible D gene (6 bases). The CDR3 consists of 14 residues. V gave up 3 bases and J gave up 0 bases, with 8 bases separating them. CDR1 and CDR2 from the germline V gene are SGHNT and YYREEE (reference sequence). The CDR3 region is CASSWGDSTDTQYF. DNA of the CDR3: TGTGCCAGCAGCTGGGGGGACAGCACAGATACGCAGTATTTT.

The chain combines TRBV5-4 with TRBJ1-5; D ambiguous. Germline V gene lookup returns CDR1 SGHNT and CDR2 YYREEE (reference sequence). The CDR3 consists of 13 residues. V lost 0 bases and J lost 11, with 12 bases in between. The CDR3: CASSLAPGQAQHF. Here the CDR3 DNA reads TGTGCCAGCAGCTTGGCCCCTGGGCAGGCCCAGCATTTT.

The chain couples TRBV27 to TRBJ2-6; 8 bases are shared with TRBD1. J lost 2 bases, V lost 8 bases, and 8 bases had no gene match. Germline loops: CDR1 MNHEY, CDR2 SMNVEV (reference sequence). The CDR3 runs 16 residues. CDR3 region: CASQPRGRPGANVLTF. The CDR3 nucleotides are TGTGCCAGCCAGCCCAGGGGGCGCCCTGGGGCCAACGTCCTGACTTTC.

On this clone: The junction departs from germline at one end; a sequencing error may be responsible. The chain combines TRBV20-1 with TRBJ1-2; TRBD1 agrees at 7 bases. Germline CDR1 and CDR2: DFQATT and SNEGSKA (reference sequence). CDR3 length: 9 residues. The CDR3 loop is CRVGQRVSF. DNA for the CDR3: TGCAGGGTGGGACAGCGCGTAAGTTTC.

The genes are TRBV7-6 and TRBJ2-1; possible D gene TRBD2, 5 bases. Germline CDR1 reads SGHVS; CDR2 reads FNYEAQ. V was shortened by 2 bases and J by 12 bases, with 23 bases between the two germline ends. The CDR3 extends over 16 amino acids. CDR3: CASSLWSEVKLEGQFF. In DNA form, the CDR3 reads TGTGCCAGCAGCTTATGGAGCGAGGTTAAGCTCGAGGGGCAGTTCTTC. The full variable domain, completed using reference TRBV7-6 and TRBJ2-1, is GAGVSQSPRYKVTKRGQDVALRCDPISGHVSLYWYRQALGQGPEFLTYFNYEAQQDKSGLPNDRFSAERPEGSISTLTIQRTEQRDSAMYRCASSLWSEVKLEGQFFGPGTRLTVL.

V is TRBV5-6 and J is TRBJ1-2; maybe TRBD1 (5 bases). CDR3 length: 16 amino acids. Germline CDR1 reads SGHDT; CDR2 reads YYEEEE. V lost 0 bases, J lost 6 bases, and 18 bases lay in between. CDR3 amino acids: CASSLEGRFGADGYTF. The DNA for the CDR3 is TGTGCCAGCAGCTTGGAAGGGAGGTTCGGGGCGGATGGCTACACCTTC.

This chain connects TRBV9 to TRBJ2-1; TRBD2 is a possible D gene (6 bases). CDR1 and CDR2 (germline): SGDLS, YYNGEE. The CDR3 has 14 residues. V lost 4 bases and J 7 bases, leaving 15 bases between the germline ends. CDR3 sequence: CASSQTRERNEQFF. For the CDR3, the DNA is TGTGCCAGCAGCCAGACCCGGGAGCGGAATGAGCAGTTCTTC.

This clone occurred once. The J gene is TRBJ2-7, the V gene TRBV5-6; the D gene is possibly TRBD1 (6 bases). V lost 0 bases and J lost 5, with 12 bases in between. Germline CDR1 reads SGHDT; CDR2 reads YYEEEE. CDR3 length equals 14 residues. The CDR3 loop is CASSLGQGLHEQYF. The CDR3 bases are TGTGCCAGCAGCTTGGGGCAGGGGTTGCACGAGCAGTACTTC.

DNA for the CDR3: TGTGCCAGCAGCCAAGATACTCAGGGATTGCAGTTCTTC. Translating it yields CASSQDTQGLQFF. The chain employs TRBV14 and TRBJ2-1; a possible D gene is TRBD1 (5 bases). This CDR3 has 13 residues. Germline V gene sequence: CDR1 SGHDN, CDR2 FVKESK. The ends were cut back, 0 bases at V and 12 bases at J, with 12 bases in the middle.

The chain couples TRBV6-5 to TRBJ1-2; D is undetermined. The germline V and J ends were trimmed by 8 bases and 4 bases, with 8 bases remaining between them. This CDR3 region has 11 residues. From germline, CDR1 is MNHEY and CDR2 SVGAGI. CDR3 in amino acids: CASLQLYGYTF. The CDR3 DNA reads TGTGCCAGCCTACAGCTCTATGGCTACACCTTC.

The CDR3 here is CASSESQGSYEQYF. The CDR3 DNA sequence: TGTGCCAGCAGTGAGTCCCAGGGGAGCTACGAGCAGTACTTC. The V gene is TRBV2, the J gene TRBJ2-7, with D possibly being TRBD1 (6 bases). The CDR3 spans 14 residues. Germline V gives CDR1 SNHLY, CDR2 FYNNEI. Trimming shortened V by 3 bases and J by 3 bases, and 12 bases separated the two germline ends.

This chain links TRBV27 with TRBJ1-3, with a weak D call TRBD1 (5 bases). The germline CDR1 and CDR2 sequences are MNHEY and SMNVEV (reference sequence). This CDR3 spans 13 amino acids. V was clipped by 9 bases and J by 0 bases, with 9 bases between them. CDR3 protein: CASGHPSGNTIYF. CDR3 DNA sequence: TGTGCCAGTGGACATCCCTCTGGAAACACCATATATTTT.

This sequence joins TRBV12-3 or TRBV12-4 and TRBJ1-2; D not certain. Trimming shortened V by 6 bases and J by 8 bases, and 13 bases separated the two germline ends. The CDR3 runs to 12 residues. CDR3 sequence reads: CASRSGLHGYTF. In DNA form, the CDR3 reads TGTGCCAGCAGAAGCGGGTTGCACGGCTACACCTTC.

V usage is TRBV30 and J usage is TRBJ1-3, with 7 nucleotides matching TRBD1. J gave up 2 bases and V 1 base, and 2 bases lay outside the gene matches. Germline CDR1 and CDR2: GTSNPN and SVGIG (reference sequence). This CDR3 has 14 residues. The CDR3 is CAWSEGQAGNTIYF. The CDR3 DNA reads TGTGCCTGGAGTGAAGGACAGGCTGGAAACACCATATATTTT. The full variable domain, completed using reference TRBV30 and TRBJ1-3, is SQTIHQWPATLVQPVGSPLSLECTVEGTSNPNLYWYRQAAGRGLQLLFYSVGIGQISSEVPQNLSASRPQDRQFILSSKKLLLSDSGFYLCAWSEGQAGNTIYFGEGSWLTVV.

The J gene is TRBJ2-7, the V gene TRBV5-1; TRBD1 agrees at 7 bases. CDR1 and CDR2 from the germline V gene are SGHRS and YFSETQ. V was clipped by 4 bases and J by 6 bases; unmatched bases: 13. The CDR3 has 15 amino acids. CDR3 loop: CASSPNPGTVAEQYF. The CDR3 DNA reads TGCGCCAGCAGCCCCAACCCCGGGACAGTGGCCGAGCAGTACTTC.

This chain connects TRBV6-2 or TRBV6-3 to TRBJ1-6; 7 positions match TRBD1. Germline V gene lookup returns CDR1 MNHEY and CDR2 SVGEGT. V lost 0 bases to trimming and J lost 17 bases; unmatched junction nucleotides: 4. This CDR3 is 12 amino acids long. The DNA for the CDR3 is TGTGCCAGCAGTTACTCGGGACAGCAATTCCACTTT. The encoded protein is CASSYSGQQFHF.

The DNA of the CDR3 is TGCGCCAGCAGCTTGGATTTGAGACAGGAAGCTTTCTTT. Amino acids: CASSLDLRQEAFF. V usage is TRBV5-1 and J usage is TRBJ1-1, with D possibly matching TRBD1 (5 bases). Looked up from germline, CDR1 is SGHRS and CDR2 is YFSETQ. This CDR3 is built from 13 residues. V gave up 0 bases and J gave up 8 bases, with 11 bases separating them. Full variable domain (remainder filled in from reference TRBV5-1 and TRBJ1-1): KAGVTQTPRYLIKTRGQQVTLSCSPISGHRSVSWYQQTPGQGLQFLFEYFSETQRNKGNFPGRFSGRQFSNSRSEMNVSTLELGDSALYLCASSLDLRQEAFFGQGTRLTVV.

This clone has more than one count but fewer than ten. This chain uses TRBV11-2 with TRBJ1-2, with 8 bases aligning to TRBD1. V was clipped by 1 base and J by 8 bases; unmatched bases: 3. The CDR3 extends over 13 amino acids. Germline assignment: CDR1 SGHAT and CDR2 FQNNGV. The CDR3 DNA sequence: TGTGCCAGCAGCTTAGCCGCAGGGGGCGGCTACACCTTC. As protein: CASSLAAGGGYTF.

This clone was seen once. V usage is TRBV21-1 and J usage is TRBJ1-2; TRBD1, the table's D call, lacks a check against the DNA. TRBV21-1 is flagged as a pseudogene. The CDR3 consists of 13 residues. The CDR3 reads CASNPRGSGGYTF. As DNA, the CDR3 is TGTGCCAGCAACCCAAGGGGATCGGGTGGCTACACCTTC.

V is TRBV24-1 and J is TRBJ2-2, with D possibly matching TRBD2 (6 bases). The germline V gene has CDR1 KGHDR and CDR2 SFDVKD. Trimming left V 6 bases short and J 5 bases short, with 9 bases between. This CDR3 region has 13 residues. CDR3 DNA: TGTGCCACCAGTTTGCGGGAAACCGGGGAGCTGTTTTTT. Protein sequence: CATSLRETGELFF.

The chain carries TRBV21-1 and TRBJ2-7; the table's D call, TRBD1, was not checked against the DNA. TRBV21-1 constitutes a pseudogene. The CDR3 is 14 amino acids. DNA of the CDR3: TGTGCCAGCGCAACCTGGGGCCTCCGTTACGAGCAGTACTTC. This encodes CASATWGLRYEQYF.

The rearrangement uses TRBV18 and TRBJ1-1; D gene ambiguous. Trimming took 6 bases from V and 5 from J, leaving 7 bases between them. CDR1 and CDR2 from the germline V gene are KGHSH and LQKENI. The CDR3 length is 11 residues. Written as DNA, the CDR3 is TGTGCCAGCTCCCGGAGGACTGAAGCTTTCTTT. Its protein product is CASSRRTEAFF. Filled out from reference TRBV18 and TRBJ1-1, the complete variable domain reads NAGVMQNPRHLVRRRGQEARLRCSPMKGHSHVYWYRQLPEEGLKFMVYLQKENIIDESGMPKERFSAEFPKEGPSILRIQQVVRGDSAAYFCASSRRTEAFFGQGTRLTVV.